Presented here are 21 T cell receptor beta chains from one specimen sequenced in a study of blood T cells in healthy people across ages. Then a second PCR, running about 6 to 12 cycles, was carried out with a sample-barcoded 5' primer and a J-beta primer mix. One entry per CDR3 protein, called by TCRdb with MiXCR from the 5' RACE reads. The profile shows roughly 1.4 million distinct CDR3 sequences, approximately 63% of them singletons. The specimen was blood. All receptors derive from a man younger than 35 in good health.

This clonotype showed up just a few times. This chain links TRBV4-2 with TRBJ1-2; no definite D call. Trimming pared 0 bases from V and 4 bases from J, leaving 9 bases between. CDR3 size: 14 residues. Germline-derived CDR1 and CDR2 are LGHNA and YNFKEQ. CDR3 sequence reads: CASSQDGERYGYTF. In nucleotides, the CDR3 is TGTGCCAGCAGCCAAGACGGGGAGCGCTATGGCTACACCTTC.

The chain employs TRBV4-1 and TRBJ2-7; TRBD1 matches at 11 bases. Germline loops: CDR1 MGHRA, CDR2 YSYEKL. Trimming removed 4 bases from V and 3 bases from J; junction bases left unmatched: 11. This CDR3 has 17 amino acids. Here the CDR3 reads CASSLRSPGQGDYEQYF. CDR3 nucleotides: TGCGCCAGCAGCCTAAGATCTCCGGGACAGGGGGACTACGAGCAGTACTTC.

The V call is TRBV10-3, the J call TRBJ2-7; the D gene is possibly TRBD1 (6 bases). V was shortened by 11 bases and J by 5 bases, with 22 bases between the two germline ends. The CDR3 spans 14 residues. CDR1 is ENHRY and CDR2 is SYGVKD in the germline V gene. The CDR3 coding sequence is TGTGCCTTTTCCCCCTCCGCACAGGGACACGAGCAGTACTTC. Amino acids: CAFSPSAQGHEQYF.

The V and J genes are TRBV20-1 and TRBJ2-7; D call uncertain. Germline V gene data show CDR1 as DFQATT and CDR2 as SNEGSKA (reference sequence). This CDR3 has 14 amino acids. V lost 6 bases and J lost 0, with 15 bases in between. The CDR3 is CSAIKQWSSYEQYF. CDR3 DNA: TGCAGTGCCATAAAACAGTGGAGCTCCTACGAGCAGTACTTC.

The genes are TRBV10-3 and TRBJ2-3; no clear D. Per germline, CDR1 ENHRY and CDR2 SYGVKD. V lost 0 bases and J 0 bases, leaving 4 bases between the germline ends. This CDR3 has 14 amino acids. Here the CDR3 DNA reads TGTGCCATCAGTGAGTCCTGGAGCACAGATACGCAGTATTTT. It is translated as CAISESWSTDTQYF.

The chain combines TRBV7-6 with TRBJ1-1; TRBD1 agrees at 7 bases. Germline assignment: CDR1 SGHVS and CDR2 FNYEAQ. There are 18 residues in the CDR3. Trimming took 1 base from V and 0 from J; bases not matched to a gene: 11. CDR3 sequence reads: CASSLGGGPTGLNTEAFF. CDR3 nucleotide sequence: TGTGCCAGCAGCTTAGGAGGAGGGCCGACAGGGCTGAACACTGAAGCTTTCTTT.

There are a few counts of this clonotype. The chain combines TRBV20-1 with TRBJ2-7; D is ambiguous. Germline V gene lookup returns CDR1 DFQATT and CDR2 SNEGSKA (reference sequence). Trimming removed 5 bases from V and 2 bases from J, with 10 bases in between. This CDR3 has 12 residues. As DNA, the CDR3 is TGCAGTGCTTCAAAGCCCCCCTACGAGCAGTACTTC. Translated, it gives CSASKPPYEQYF.

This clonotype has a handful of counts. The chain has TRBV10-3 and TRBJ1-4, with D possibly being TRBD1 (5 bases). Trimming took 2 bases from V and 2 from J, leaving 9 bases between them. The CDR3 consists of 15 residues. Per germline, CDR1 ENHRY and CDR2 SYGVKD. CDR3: CAISEMAGTNEKLFF. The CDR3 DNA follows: TGTGCCATCAGTGAGATGGCAGGGACTAATGAAAAACTGTTTTTT.

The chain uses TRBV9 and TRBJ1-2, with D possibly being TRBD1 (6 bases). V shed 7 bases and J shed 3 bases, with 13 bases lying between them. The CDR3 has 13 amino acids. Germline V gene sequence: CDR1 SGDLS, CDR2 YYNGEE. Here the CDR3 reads CASGPGEDYGYTF. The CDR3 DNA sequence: TGTGCCAGCGGCCCAGGGGAAGACTATGGCTACACCTTC.

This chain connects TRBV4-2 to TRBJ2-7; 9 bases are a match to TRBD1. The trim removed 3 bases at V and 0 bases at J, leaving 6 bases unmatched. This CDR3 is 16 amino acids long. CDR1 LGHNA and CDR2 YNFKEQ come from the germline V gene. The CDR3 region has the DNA TGTGCCAGCAGCCACGCTACAGGGGGCGGCTCCTACGAGCAGTACTTC. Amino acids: CASSHATGGGSYEQYF.

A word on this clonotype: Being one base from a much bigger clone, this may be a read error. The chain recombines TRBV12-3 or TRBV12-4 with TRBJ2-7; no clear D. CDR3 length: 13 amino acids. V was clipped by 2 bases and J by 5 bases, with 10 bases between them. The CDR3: CASSLSSSDEQYF. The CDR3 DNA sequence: TGTGCCAGCAGTTTATCGTCGTCCGACGAGCAGTACTTC.

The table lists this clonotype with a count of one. Written as DNA, the CDR3 is TGCAGTGCTAACCTAGCGGGGAGTCCCATCTACGAGCAGTACTTC. It encodes CSANLAGSPIYEQYF. This rearrangement joins TRBV20-1 to TRBJ2-7; 9 nucleotides match TRBD2. CDR1 DFQATT and CDR2 SNEGSKA come from the germline V gene (reference sequence). Germline trimming cut 4 bases from V and 3 bases from J; bases unmatched to any gene: 10. This CDR3 contains 15 residues.

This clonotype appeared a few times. The CDR3 DNA reads TGTGCCACCAGCGCCAGCGGGGGGATCCAAGAGACCCAGTACTTC. Translating gives CATSASGGIQETQYF. J is TRBJ2-5 and V is TRBV15; 9 nucleotides line up with TRBD2. V trimming: 5 bases; J trimming: 1 base; junction bases outside the gene matches: 5. Germline V lookup: CDR1 LNHNV, CDR2 YYDKDF (reference sequence). This CDR3 is 15 amino acids long.

The CDR3 reads CASSVRGFVQYF. In nucleotides, the CDR3 is TGTGCCAGCAGCGTCAGGGGCTTCGTGCAGTACTTC. The V and J genes are TRBV9 and TRBJ2-4; the D gene is possibly TRBD1 (6 bases). The V end was cut by 2 bases, the J end by 13 bases, with 13 bases between. The CDR3 covers 12 residues. Germline V gives CDR1 SGDLS, CDR2 YYNGEE.

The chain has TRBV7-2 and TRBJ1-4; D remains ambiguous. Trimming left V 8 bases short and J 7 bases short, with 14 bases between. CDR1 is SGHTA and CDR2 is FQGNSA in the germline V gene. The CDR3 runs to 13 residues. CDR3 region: CASAGPKGEKLFF. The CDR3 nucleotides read TGTGCCAGCGCAGGACCCAAGGGTGAAAAACTGTTTTTT.

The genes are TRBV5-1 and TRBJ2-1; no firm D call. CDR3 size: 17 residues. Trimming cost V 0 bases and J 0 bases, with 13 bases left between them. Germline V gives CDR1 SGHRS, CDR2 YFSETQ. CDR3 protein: CASSLAIRAVSYNEQFF. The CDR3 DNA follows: TGCGCCAGCAGCTTGGCAATTCGGGCAGTCTCCTACAATGAGCAGTTCTTC.

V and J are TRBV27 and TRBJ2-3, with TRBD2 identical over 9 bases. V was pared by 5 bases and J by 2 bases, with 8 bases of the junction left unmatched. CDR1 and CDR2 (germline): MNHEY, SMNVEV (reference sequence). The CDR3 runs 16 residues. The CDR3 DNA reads TGTGCCAGCAGTGCACAGCGGGGGGCGATCACAGATACGCAGTATTTT. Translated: CASSAQRGAITDTQYF.

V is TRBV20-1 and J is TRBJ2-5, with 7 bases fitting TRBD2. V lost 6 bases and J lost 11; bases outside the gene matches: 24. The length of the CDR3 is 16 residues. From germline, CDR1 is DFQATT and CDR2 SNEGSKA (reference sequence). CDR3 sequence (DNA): TGCAGTGCCCAGGAGGGAGCGGGGAATGTCAATGAGGAGCAGTACTTC. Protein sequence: CSAQEGAGNVNEEQYF.

CDR3 nucleotide sequence: TGTGCCAGCAGTGAAAGTCAGGGTGCTGTCGAGCAGTACTTC. Its translation is CASSESQGAVEQYF. J is TRBJ2-7 and V is TRBV6-1; tentative D call: TRBD1 (5 bases). Trimming took off 2 bases at V and 6 bases at J, with 14 bases between the two ends. The CDR3 is 14 residues long. Germline-derived CDR1 and CDR2 are MNHNS and SASEGT.

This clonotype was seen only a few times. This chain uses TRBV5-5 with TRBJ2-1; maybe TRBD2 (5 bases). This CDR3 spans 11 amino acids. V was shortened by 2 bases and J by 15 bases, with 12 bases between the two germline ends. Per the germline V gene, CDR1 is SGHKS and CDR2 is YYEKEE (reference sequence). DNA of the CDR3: TGTGCCAGCAGCTTTGCGGAGGCCCCGTTCTTC. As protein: CASSFAEAPFF.

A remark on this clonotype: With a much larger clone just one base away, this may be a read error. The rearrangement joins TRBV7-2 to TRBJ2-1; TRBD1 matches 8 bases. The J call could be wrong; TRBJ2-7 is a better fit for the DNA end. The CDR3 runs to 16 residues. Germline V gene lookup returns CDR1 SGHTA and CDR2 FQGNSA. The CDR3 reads CVSSAGGGASSYEQYF. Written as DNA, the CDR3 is TGTGTCAGCAGCGCAGGGGGCGGAGCTTCATCCTACGAGCAGTACTTC.